The sequence of this TCR beta chain was determined in a study of blood T cell repertoires in COVID-19 (dated by TCRdb to 2018 to 2021). A note on the overall study: The collaborator samples originated in the United States, Italy and Spain and spanned the acute and convalescent phases of COVID-19. The material from the prospective study consisted of cDNA or gDNA derived from T cells, B-cell-depleted T cells, or PBMCs. The dataset comprised deeply sampled blood TCRbeta repertoires from subjects exposed to, actively infected with, or recovered from COVID-19. The repertoires were released in a freely available public database intended as a resource for research on the immune response to SARS-CoV-2. The samples were drawn from two sources: the first 160 participants of the ongoing ImmuneRACE study, and 1,200 or so subjects contributed by 6 global collaborators. The sample metadata nearly always contained a de-identified subject ID, COVID-19 status, age in years and sex. Where HLA class I and class II types were available, the types were taken from metadata supplied by the sample provider, not from assay-based typing. The investigation overall reported the following: The amount of clinical and demographic metadata varied by source and participant and was provided uncurated.

TCRbeta CDR3 regions were amplified from genomic DNA by means of the immunoSEQ Assay, a bias-controlled multiplex PCR. The authors' analysis ran thus. The number of nucleated cells in each sample was estimated by amplification of reference gene primers within the assay. To quantify the absolute abundance of each unique TCRbeta CDR3 rearrangement, sequence reads were collapsed and filtered. Productive Simpson clonality was computed per sample as the square root of Simpson's diversity index over productive rearrangements. The clones in this table, taken by TCRdb from immuneACCESS, are in-frame only. Not every clone is retained; where verified, under half of the shortfall comes from an unresolved V gene, and the cause of the rest is unknown. For V, J and clone size, that table is used; D and trimming come from the DNA. The sample table contains 100,000 to 150,000 clones; only one count was recorded for nearly 90% of them. 1.2% of the sample rests with the top ten.

A note on this clone: The specificity of this receptor is unknown. No quality values exist for individual bases; no much larger clone is one base distant.

From the germline V gene (reference sequence), CDR1 is LNHDA and CDR2 is SQIVND. The CDR3 covers 16 residues, taking in both the cysteine and the phenylalanine. CDR3 DNA only is kept here, 48 bases in frame from base 1. The trim is 6 bases for V and 1 base for J, with a gap of 18 bases between the germline ends. Each collaborating institution followed its own protocols to collect whole blood in K2EDTA tubes. For TCRbeta analysis, collaborators shipped samples as frozen whole blood, isolated PBMCs, or DNA extracted from either of those sample types. The rearrangement combines TRBV19 with TRBJ1-1, and the D gene may be TRBD1, 6 bases matching. The specimen sequenced was peripheral blood. This sequence was found in a woman older than 75 with acute or convalescent COVID-19. The sequenced DNA is TGTGCCAGTAGCCCCCGGCGACAGGTTCGGAACACTGAAGCTTTCTTT. It specifies CASSPRRQVRNTEAFF. Reference TRBV19 and TRBJ1-1 proteins supply the regions before and after the CDR3; the full variable domain is: DGGITQSPKYLFRKEGQNVTLSCEQNLNHDAMYWYRQDPGQGLRLIYYSQIVNDFQKGDIAEGYSVSREKKESFPLTVTSAQKNPTAFYLCASSPRRQVRNTEAFFGQGTRLTVV.